The 10 T cell receptor beta chains below all came from one sample that was sequenced in a study of CD8 T cells in ankylosing spondylitis. TCRdb reprocessed the 5' RACE reads via MiXCR and lists one record per CDR3 protein. There are 250,000 or so distinct CDR3 sequences in the sample; under 20% occur only once, and around 30% lies in the top ten. Sample: blood, either unsorted or a sorted T cell fraction (not recorded which). These receptors were taken from a male donor with ankylosing spondylitis or in good health (not recorded which).

The V gene is TRBV7-2, the J gene TRBJ2-7, with D possibly being TRBD2 (6 bases). V was cut by 5 bases and J by 4 bases, with 15 bases left in between. This CDR3 has 14 residues. CDR1 and CDR2 from the germline V gene are SGHTA and FQGNSA. The CDR3 spells CASSNSGERYEQYF. CDR3 DNA sequence: TGTGCCAGCAGCAATAGCGGAGAAAGATACGAGCAGTACTTC. The variable domain in full, with the rest retrieved from reference TRBV7-2 and TRBJ2-7, is GAGVSQSPSNKVTEKGKDVELRCDPISGHTALYWYRQSLGQGLEFLIYFQGNSAPDKSGLPSDRFSAERTGGSVSTLTIQRTQQEDSAVYLCASSNSGERYEQYFGPGTRLTVT.

The chain uses TRBV5-1 and TRBJ2-2; 10 nucleotides match TRBD1. J gave up 6 bases and V 3 bases, and 11 bases lay outside the gene matches. The CDR3 sequence is 17 residues long. CDR1 SGHRS and CDR2 YFSETQ come from the germline V gene. This CDR3 reads CASSSKKDRGIAGELFF. DNA of the CDR3: TGCGCCAGCAGCTCCAAAAAGGACAGGGGGATAGCCGGGGAGCTGTTTTTT.

This clonotype was observed a few times. The chain couples TRBV6-1 to TRBJ2-3, with D perhaps TRBD1 (5 bases). The germline V and J ends were trimmed by 5 bases and 4 bases, with 10 bases remaining between them. The germline V gene encodes CDR1 MNHNS and CDR2 SASEGT. CDR3 length: 13 residues. CDR3 in DNA: TGTGCCAGCAGTCCCGACAGCCCAGATACGCAGTATTTT. Its protein product is CASSPDSPDTQYF.

Here the CDR3 reads CASSDSGRAAYNEQFF. The DNA of the CDR3 is TGTGCCAGCAGCGATAGCGGGAGGGCCGCCTACAATGAGCAGTTCTTC. V gene TRBV9 combines with J gene TRBJ2-1; 11 bases map to TRBD2. The trim removed 3 bases at V and 2 bases at J, leaving 4 bases unmatched. Germline V gene sequence: CDR1 SGDLS, CDR2 YYNGEE. The CDR3 length is 16 residues.

This clonotype was recorded a few times. This chain joins TRBV10-3 and TRBJ2-7; TRBD1 is a possible D gene (5 bases). Germline V lookup: CDR1 ENHRY, CDR2 SYGVKD. Trimming took 6 bases from V and 2 from J, leaving 14 bases between them. This CDR3 comprises 14 residues. The CDR3 region is CAISQPGSPYEQYF. The CDR3 DNA reads as TGTGCCATCAGCCAGCCAGGGTCCCCCTACGAGCAGTACTTC.

This clonotype has only a few counts. The chain recombines TRBV10-2 with TRBJ2-1, with D perhaps given as TRBD1 or TRBD2 (5 bases each). The germline V and J ends were trimmed by 8 bases and 9 bases, with 17 bases remaining between them. There are 13 residues in the CDR3. The germline CDR1 and CDR2 sequences are WSHSY and SAAADI. The CDR3 DNA reads TGCGCCAGCTCCGGGACCACTTACGGTGAGCAGTTCTTC. Translated, it gives CASSGTTYGEQFF.

This clonotype was found many times. V and J are TRBV29-1 and TRBJ2-1; D remains ambiguous. Trimming pared 6 bases from V and 6 bases from J, leaving 9 bases between. Germline CDR1 SQVTM, CDR2 ANQGSEA. This CDR3 is built from 11 residues. The CDR3 DNA is TGCAGCGTATGGACCTCCAATGAGCAGTTCTTC. Protein product: CSVWTSNEQFF.

This chain uses TRBV29-1 with TRBJ2-7, with D maybe TRBD1 (6 bases). The germline V gene has CDR1 SQVTM and CDR2 ANQGSEA. Trimming removed 7 bases from V and 2 bases from J, with 12 bases in between. The CDR3 consists of 12 residues. In nucleotides, the CDR3 is TGCAGCGCCCGACAGGACCCCTACGAGCAGTACTTC. It yields the protein CSARQDPYEQYF.

On this clonotype itself: This may stem from a read error, because a much larger clone lies one nucleotide away. This chain links TRBV29-1 with TRBJ2-7; 10 bases fit TRBD1. The length of the CDR3 is 14 residues. The germline V gene encodes CDR1 SQVTM and CDR2 ANQGSEA. With V trimmed by 1 base and J by 6 bases, 6 bases remained unmatched. CDR3 nucleotide sequence: TGCAGCGTTGAAGTTGGGACAGGGGCCTGCGAGCAGTACTTC. This sequence encodes CSVEVGTGACEQYF.

The chain joins TRBV24-1 to TRBJ2-3; D is unresolved. The CDR3 has 12 residues. Germline values: CDR1 KGHDR, CDR2 SFDVKD. Trimming pared 5 bases from V and 5 bases from J, leaving 7 bases between. CDR3 nucleotides: TGTGCCACCAGTGCTGTTGGAGATACGCAGTATTTT. Encoded protein: CATSAVGDTQYF.